This T cell receptor beta chain was obtained from a study of cytomegalovirus exposure and HLA in healthy donors. About the research overall: Earlier, 150 million to 200 million T cells were analyzed, and fewer than 120 million unique TCR beta sequences were found among them.

PCR employed 60 Vbeta and 13 Jbeta primers. The data were produced by immunoSEQ multiplex PCR, yet TCRdb's version contains in-frame clones alone and is incomplete. Recorded for this sample: 95,000 to 150,000 clones. This CDR3 is built from 16 residues. Germline CDR1 reads MNHEY; CDR2 reads SVGAGI. V lost 4 bases, J lost 3 bases, and 7 bases stayed unmatched. General study results and limits: Usually a TCR sequence was rare, but some public TCRs were found in many donors. Owing to their indistinguishability, certain V segments, notably TRBV6-2 and TRBV6-3, were excluded.

On this clone: No antigen is known for it.

The chain couples TRBV6-5 to TRBJ2-7; TRBD2 matches at 12 bases. The sequenced sample consisted of PBMCs. The receptor was derived from a man between 18 and 35 years old in good health and CMV-seronegative. The CDR3 region has the DNA TGTGCCAGCAGTTTCATGACTAGCGGGGGTCGCTACGAGCAGTACTTC. It encodes CASSFMTSGGRYEQYF.